This note documents a single T cell receptor (beta chain) sequence. The entry originates in a study of blood T cell repertoires in COVID-19. Participant reports of clinical history set cohort assignment. The protocol was immunoSEQ multiplex PCR, while the TCRdb copy is restricted to in-frame clones and leaves out a portion. The sample includes a few hundred thousand clones, over 75% of them seen just once. Specimen: PBMCs or T cells enriched from blood (not recorded which). This TCR was sampled from a woman aged 25 to 39 who had recovered from COVID-19.

The CDR3 DNA reads TGTGCCAGCAGCGGGCGGGGTAGCACGGCTGAGCAGTTCTTC. As protein: CASSGRGSTAEQFF. The V gene is TRBV5-8, the J gene TRBJ2-1; D might be TRBD2 (6 bases). CDR3 length: 14 residues. With 4 bases removed from V and 9 bases from J, the gap between germline ends came to 17 bases. The V gene's germline CDR1 is SGHTS and CDR2 YDEGEE.